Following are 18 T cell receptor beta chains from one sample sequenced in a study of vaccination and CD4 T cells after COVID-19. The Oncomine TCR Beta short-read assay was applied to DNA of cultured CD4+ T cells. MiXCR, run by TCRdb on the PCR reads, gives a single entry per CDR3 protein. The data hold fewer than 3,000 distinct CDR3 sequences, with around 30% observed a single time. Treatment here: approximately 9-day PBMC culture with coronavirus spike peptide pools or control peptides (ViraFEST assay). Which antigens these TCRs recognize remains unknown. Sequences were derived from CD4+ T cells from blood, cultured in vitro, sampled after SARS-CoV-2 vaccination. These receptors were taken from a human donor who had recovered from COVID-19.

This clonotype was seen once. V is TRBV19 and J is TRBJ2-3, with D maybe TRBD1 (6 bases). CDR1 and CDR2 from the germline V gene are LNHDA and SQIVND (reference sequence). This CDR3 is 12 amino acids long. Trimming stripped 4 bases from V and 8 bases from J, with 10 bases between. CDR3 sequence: CASSTLGGTQYF. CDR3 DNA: TGTGCCAGTAGTACACTAGGGGGTACGCAGTATTTT.

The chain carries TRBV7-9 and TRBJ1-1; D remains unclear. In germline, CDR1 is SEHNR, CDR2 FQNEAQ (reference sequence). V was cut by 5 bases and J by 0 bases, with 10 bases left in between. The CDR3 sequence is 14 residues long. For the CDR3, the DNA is TGTGCCAGCAGCCCGAATTCCATGAACACTGAAGCTTTCTTT. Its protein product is CASSPNSMNTEAFF.

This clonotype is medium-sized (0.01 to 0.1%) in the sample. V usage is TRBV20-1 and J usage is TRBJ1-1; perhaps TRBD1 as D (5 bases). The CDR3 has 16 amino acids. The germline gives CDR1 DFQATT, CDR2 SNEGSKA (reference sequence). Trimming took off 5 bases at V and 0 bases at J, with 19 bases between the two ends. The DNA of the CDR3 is TGCAGTGCTGGCCGGGACCTCACCATGATGAACACTGAAGCTTTCTTT. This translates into CSAGRDLTMMNTEAFF.

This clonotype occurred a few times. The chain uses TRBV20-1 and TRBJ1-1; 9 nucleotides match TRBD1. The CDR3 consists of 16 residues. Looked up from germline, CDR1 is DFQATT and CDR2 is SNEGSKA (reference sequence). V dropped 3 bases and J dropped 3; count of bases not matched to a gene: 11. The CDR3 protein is CSASGTLYRGHTEAFF. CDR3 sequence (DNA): TGCAGTGCTAGCGGCACTCTTTACAGGGGGCACACTGAAGCTTTCTTT.

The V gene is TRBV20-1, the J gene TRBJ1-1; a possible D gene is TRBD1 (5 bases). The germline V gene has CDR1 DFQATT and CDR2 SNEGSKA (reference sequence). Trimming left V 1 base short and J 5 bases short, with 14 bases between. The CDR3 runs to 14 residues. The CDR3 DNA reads TGCAGTGCTAGAGGCAACCTGGGGGGTACTGAAGCTTTCTTT. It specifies CSARGNLGGTEAFF.

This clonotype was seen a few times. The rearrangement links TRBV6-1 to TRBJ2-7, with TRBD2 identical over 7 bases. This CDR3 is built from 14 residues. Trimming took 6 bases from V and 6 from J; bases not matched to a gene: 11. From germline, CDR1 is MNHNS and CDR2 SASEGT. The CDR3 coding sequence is TGTGCCAGCAGGACTAGCCTTTCTTCTGGCGAGCAGTACTTC. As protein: CASRTSLSSGEQYF.

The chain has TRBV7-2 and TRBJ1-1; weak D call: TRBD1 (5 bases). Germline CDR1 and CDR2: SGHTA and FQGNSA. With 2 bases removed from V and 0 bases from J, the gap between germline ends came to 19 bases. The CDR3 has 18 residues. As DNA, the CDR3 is TGTGCCAGCAGCTTATTCGCTATAAATGGGGGAATGAACACTGAAGCTTTCTTT. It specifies CASSLFAINGGMNTEAFF.

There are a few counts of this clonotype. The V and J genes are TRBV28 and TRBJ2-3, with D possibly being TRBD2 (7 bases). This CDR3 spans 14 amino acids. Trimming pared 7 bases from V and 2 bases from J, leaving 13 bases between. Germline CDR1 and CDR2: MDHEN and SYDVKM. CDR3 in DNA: TGTGCCAGCATCCATGGGGGGGCCACAGATACGCAGTATTTT. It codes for CASIHGGATDTQYF.

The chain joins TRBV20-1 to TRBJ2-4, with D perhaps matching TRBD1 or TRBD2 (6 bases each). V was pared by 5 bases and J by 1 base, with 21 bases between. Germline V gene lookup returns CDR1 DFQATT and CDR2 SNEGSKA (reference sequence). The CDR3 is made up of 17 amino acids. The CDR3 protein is CSAWARGDRVAKNIQYF. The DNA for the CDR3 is TGCAGTGCTTGGGCTAGGGGGGATCGGGTGGCCAAAAACATTCAGTACTTC.

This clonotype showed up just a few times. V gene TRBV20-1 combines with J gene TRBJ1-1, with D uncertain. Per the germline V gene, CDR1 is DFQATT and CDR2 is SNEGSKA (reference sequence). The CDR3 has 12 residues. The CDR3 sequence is CGRLPRYTEAFF. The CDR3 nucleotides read TGCGGACGACTGCCAAGGTACACTGAAGCTTTCTTT.

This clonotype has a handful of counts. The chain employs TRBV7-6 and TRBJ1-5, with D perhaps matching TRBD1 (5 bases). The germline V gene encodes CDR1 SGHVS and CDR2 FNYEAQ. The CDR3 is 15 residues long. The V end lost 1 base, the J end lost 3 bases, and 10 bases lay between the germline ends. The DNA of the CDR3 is TGTGCCAGCAGCTTAGTGGGGGGTAACAATCAGCCCCAGCATTTT. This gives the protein CASSLVGGNNQPQHF.

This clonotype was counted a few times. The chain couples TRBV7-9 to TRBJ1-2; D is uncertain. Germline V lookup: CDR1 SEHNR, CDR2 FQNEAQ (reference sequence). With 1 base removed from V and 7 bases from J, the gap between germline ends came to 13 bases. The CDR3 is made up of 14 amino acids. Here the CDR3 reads CASSLGPGSPGYTF. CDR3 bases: TGTGCCAGCAGCTTAGGCCCGGGCTCCCCTGGCTACACCTTC.

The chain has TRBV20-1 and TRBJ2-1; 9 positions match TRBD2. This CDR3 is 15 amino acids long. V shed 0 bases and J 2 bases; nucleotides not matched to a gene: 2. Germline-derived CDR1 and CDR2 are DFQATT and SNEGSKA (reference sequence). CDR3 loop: CSARERGGTYNEQFF. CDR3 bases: TGCAGTGCTAGAGAGCGGGGGGGAACCTACAATGAGCAGTTCTTC.

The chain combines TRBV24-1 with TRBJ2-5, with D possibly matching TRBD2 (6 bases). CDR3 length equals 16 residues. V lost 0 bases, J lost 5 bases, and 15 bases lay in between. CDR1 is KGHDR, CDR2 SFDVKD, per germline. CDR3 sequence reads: CATSDLKRRGTETQYF. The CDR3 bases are TGTGCCACCAGTGATTTGAAGCGGAGGGGCACGGAGACCCAGTACTTC.

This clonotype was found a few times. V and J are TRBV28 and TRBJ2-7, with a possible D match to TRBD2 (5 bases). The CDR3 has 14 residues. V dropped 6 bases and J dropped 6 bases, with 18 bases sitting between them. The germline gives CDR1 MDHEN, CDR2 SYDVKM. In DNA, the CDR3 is TGTGCCAGCAGCTCACCCAGGCGGGCGCCCGAGCAGTACTTC. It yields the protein CASSSPRRAPEQYF.

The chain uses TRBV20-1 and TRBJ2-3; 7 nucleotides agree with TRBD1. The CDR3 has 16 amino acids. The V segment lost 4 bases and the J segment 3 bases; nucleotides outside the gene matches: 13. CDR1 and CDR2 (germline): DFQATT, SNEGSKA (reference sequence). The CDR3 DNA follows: TGCAGTGCTACACACCGAGGGGGCGCTAGGACAGATACGCAGTATTTT. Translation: CSATHRGGARTDTQYF.

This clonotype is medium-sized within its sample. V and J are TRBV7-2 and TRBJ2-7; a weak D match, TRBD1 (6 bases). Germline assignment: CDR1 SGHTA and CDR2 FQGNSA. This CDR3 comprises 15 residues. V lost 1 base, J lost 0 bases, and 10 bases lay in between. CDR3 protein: CASSLGQDVSYEQYF. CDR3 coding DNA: TGTGCCAGCAGCTTAGGACAGGACGTCTCCTACGAGCAGTACTTC.

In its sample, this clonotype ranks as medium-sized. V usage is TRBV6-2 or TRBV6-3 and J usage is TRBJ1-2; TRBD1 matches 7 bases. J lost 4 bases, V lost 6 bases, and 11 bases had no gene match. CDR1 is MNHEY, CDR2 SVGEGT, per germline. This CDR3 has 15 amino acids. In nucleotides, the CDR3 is TGTGCCAGCAGAGGGACGGGACAGACCCTCTATGGCTACACCTTC. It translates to CASRGTGQTLYGYTF.